Listed here are 16 T cell receptor beta chains from one sample, sequenced in a study of blood T cell repertoires in COVID-19. Assay used: immunoSEQ multiplex PCR; TCRdb lists only in-frame clones, some missing. The table has 200,000 to 250,000 clones, approximately 80% seen once. Source material: PBMCs or T cells enriched from blood (not recorded which). These receptors all stem from a woman between 55 and 75 years old who had recovered from COVID-19.

The CDR3 reads CASRQGALGSPLHF. The CDR3 DNA is TGTGCCAGCCGACAGGGGGCGTTGGGTTCACCCCTCCACTTT. The rearrangement joins TRBV6-6 to TRBJ1-6; TRBD1 matches at 10 bases. CDR1 MNHNY and CDR2 SVGAGI come from the germline V gene (reference sequence). The CDR3 has 14 residues. V gave up 8 bases and J gave up 9 bases; unmatched junction bases: 7.

V usage is TRBV12-5 and J usage is TRBJ2-3; 7 nucleotides agree with TRBD2. CDR3 length: 13 residues. Unmatched junction bases numbered 5, after V lost 6 bases and J lost 5 bases. Germline V gene lookup returns CDR1 LGHNT and CDR2 FRNRAP. DNA of the CDR3: TGTGCTAGTGGCCGGGGGGAGGTAGATACGCAGTATTTT. It codes for CASGRGEVDTQYF.

This chain links TRBV10-3 with TRBJ1-4; no clear D gene. The CDR3 length is 15 residues. The ends were cut back, 8 bases at V and 8 bases at J, with 21 bases in the middle. Germline CDR1 is ENHRY and CDR2 is SYGVKD. The CDR3 loop reads CAIAEEGGLREKLFF. In DNA, the CDR3 is TGTGCCATCGCAGAAGAAGGAGGCTTAAGGGAAAAACTGTTTTTT.

Remarks on this clone: Since a much larger clone is just one base distant, this may be a read error. The chain employs TRBV6-5 and TRBJ1-5; TRBD1 matches at 7 bases. This CDR3 is 14 amino acids long. Germline V gene lookup returns CDR1 MNHEY and CDR2 SVGAGI. This chain's CDR3 is CVSNPTGSNQPQHF. The DNA for the CDR3 is TGTGTCAGCAATCCGACAGGGAGCAATCAGCCCCAGCATTTT.

The J gene is TRBJ2-2, the V gene TRBV18, with D maybe TRBD1 (5 bases). CDR1 is KGHSH, CDR2 LQKENI, per germline. This CDR3 has 15 amino acids. V gave up 9 bases and J gave up 3 bases, with 17 bases separating them. CDR3 sequence reads: CASLLTQGYTGELFF. Here the CDR3 DNA reads TGTGCCAGTTTACTGACTCAGGGCTACACCGGGGAGCTGTTTTTT.

This clone has a count of ten or more. The CDR3 DNA follows: TGTGCCAGCAGGGAACAGGGCGGCGAAAAACTGTTTTTT. This translates into CASREQGGEKLFF. The chain carries TRBV12-3 or TRBV12-4 and TRBJ1-4, with D maybe TRBD1 (6 bases). This CDR3 is built from 13 residues. Trimming stripped 6 bases from V and 8 bases from J, with 13 bases between.

This chain joins TRBV9 and TRBJ1-1, with 7 nucleotides matching TRBD1. CDR3 length: 15 amino acids. The V gene end was trimmed by 0 bases and the J gene end by 1 base; junction bases not matched to a gene: 3. Germline loops: CDR1 SGDLS, CDR2 YYNGEE. CDR3 loop: CASSVDEGANTEAFF. The CDR3 nucleotides read TGTGCCAGCAGCGTAGATGAGGGGGCGAACACTGAAGCTTTCTTT.

CDR3 in DNA: TGTGCCAGTCACCCCGGGACAGGGACCGGGGAGCTGTTTTTT. Protein: CASHPGTGTGELFF. The gene calls are TRBV19 and TRBJ2-2, with TRBD1 matching 9 bases. The V segment lost 8 bases and the J segment 5 bases; nucleotides outside the gene matches: 6. The CDR3 runs 14 residues. Germline-derived CDR1 and CDR2 are LNHDA and SQIVND (reference sequence).

The chain employs TRBV18 and TRBJ1-1; the D gene is possibly TRBD1 (5 bases). Germline V lookup: CDR1 KGHSH, CDR2 LQKENI. CDR3 length: 15 amino acids. The V end lost 2 bases, the J end lost 0 bases, and 10 bases lay between the germline ends. In DNA form, the CDR3 reads TGTGCCAGCTCACCATTAGGGGTTATGAACACTGAAGCTTTCTTT. It translates to CASSPLGVMNTEAFF.

This clone was counted only a few times. This chain uses TRBV6-2 or TRBV6-3 with TRBJ2-3, with unresolved D. This CDR3 contains 14 residues. Germline V gene sequence: CDR1 MNHEY, CDR2 SVGEGT. Trimming cost V 4 bases and J 2 bases, with 10 bases left between them. The CDR3 bases are TGTGCCAGCAGTTTCCAGGCTGACACAGATACGCAGTATTTT. Translating gives CASSFQADTDTQYF.

This clone came up a few times. V gene TRBV3-1 (or the pseudogene TRBV3-2) combines with J gene TRBJ2-1; TRBD2 matches 9 bases. CDR1 and CDR2 (germline): LGHDT, YNNKEL (reference sequence). V was clipped by 0 bases and J by 6 bases; unmatched bases: 3. The CDR3 is 15 residues long. The DNA of the CDR3 is TGTGCCAGCAGCCAAGAGGTAGCGGGAGCCAATGAGCAGTTCTTC. This gives the protein CASSQEVAGANEQFF.

The chain links TRBV7-8 to TRBJ2-3; TRBD2 matches 7 bases. V lost 1 base to trimming and J lost 4 bases; unmatched junction nucleotides: 2. Germline values: CDR1 SGHVS, CDR2 FQNEAQ. CDR3 size: 14 residues. CDR3 bases: TGTGCCAGCAGCTTAGTCCTAGCGGCAGATACGCAGTATTTT. Translating gives CASSLVLAADTQYF.

This clone was seen only a few times. The V and J genes are TRBV7-9 and TRBJ1-2, with a tentative D call TRBD1 (5 bases). V was pared by 2 bases and J by 6 bases, with 13 bases between. Germline CDR1 is SEHNR and CDR2 is FQNEAQ (reference sequence). This CDR3 is built from 14 residues. This chain's CDR3 is CASSLSWGADGYTF. CDR3 sequence (DNA): TGTGCCAGCAGCTTAAGCTGGGGCGCGGATGGCTACACCTTC.

The J gene is TRBJ2-7, the V gene TRBV6-5, with TRBD1 as a possible D gene (6 bases). The V end was cut by 0 bases, the J end by 2 bases, with 14 bases between. In germline, CDR1 is MNHEY, CDR2 SVGAGI. The CDR3 totals 16 residues. CDR3 sequence: CASSYSSGGVAYEQYF. CDR3 DNA: TGTGCCAGCAGTTACTCGTCTGGGGGCGTTGCCTACGAGCAGTACTTC.

This clone was seen only a few times. The J gene is TRBJ2-5, the V gene TRBV3-1 (or the pseudogene TRBV3-2), with 7 bases that match TRBD1. Trimming at V came to 1 base and at J to 1 base, leaving 9 bases not matched to a gene. The CDR3 has 17 residues. The germline gives CDR1 LGHDT, CDR2 YNNKEL (reference sequence). CDR3 DNA sequence: TGTGCCAGCAGCCAAGGCTCGGGACAGAGATTCCAAGAGACCCAGTACTTC. It yields the protein CASSQGSGQRFQETQYF.

The chain joins TRBV7-2 to TRBJ1-4, with D possibly TRBD1 on 5 matching bases. Germline assignment: CDR1 SGHTA and CDR2 FQGNSA. This CDR3 comprises 17 residues. Trimming took 5 bases from V and 0 from J, leaving 16 bases between them. CDR3 DNA sequence: TGTGCCAGCAGCCGGCGCGGGACCTATGCAACTAATGAAAAACTGTTTTTT. This codes for CASSRRGTYATNEKLFF.